This T cell receptor (beta chain) was captured by sequencing in a study of cytomegalovirus exposure and HLA in healthy donors. Whole-study context: The early release's HLA-typed donors yielded approximately 81 million unique TCRs. Study-wide points: An ancestry cluster, one associated with Asian ancestry, reportedly showed fewer N-insertions than the approximately 650-donor mean in a later analysis.

Germline values: CDR1 LNHNV, CDR2 YYDKDF (reference sequence). This CDR3 has 14 amino acids. Trimming shortened V by 0 bases and J by 2 bases, and 7 bases separated the two germline ends. A multiplex PCR was run with 60 Vbeta primers and 13 Jbeta primers. The data were produced by immunoSEQ multiplex PCR, yet TCRdb's version contains in-frame clones alone and is incomplete. This sample's table reports under 200,000 clones. With respect to this clone: Its antigen is as yet unknown. Other DNA variants within this sample encode the same CDR3.

The clonotype originates from a woman aged 18-29 years in good health and CMV-seropositive. The specimen sequenced was PBMCs. The chain carries TRBV15 and TRBJ1-2, with no clear D. The CDR3 sequence is CATSRERGNYGYTF. In nucleotides, the CDR3 is TGTGCCACCAGCAGAGAGAGAGGCAACTATGGCTACACCTTC.